The entry below describes one T cell receptor beta chain. Its antigen is currently unknown. The source of the sample is a study of siplizumab effects on memory and regulatory T cells. Overall study findings and caveats: An assignable naive or memory phenotype was lacking in roughly 75-97% of proliferating CD4+ or CD8+ clones. In unstimulated cells, naive T cells appeared more diverse than memory T cells and seemed major alloresponse contributors. A mean of roughly 68% of mappable alloreactive CD4+ clones were Treg-derived with siplizumab, compared with about 28% in controls. In siplizumab cultures, the suppressive function of proliferating Tregs remained unconfirmed.

Produced via immunoSEQ multiplex PCR; TCRdb's table is partial and in-frame only. Of around 83,000 clones in the sample, about 90% are singletons; the top ten hold roughly 15%. The CDR3 loop spans 11 amino acids. The germline V and J ends were trimmed by 3 bases and 6 bases, with 4 bases remaining between them. Germline loops: CDR1 SGHTS, CDR2 YDEGEE. Sequencing was carried out using CD4+ T cells sorted from blood. The sequence derives from a human donor in good health. This sequence joins TRBV5-8 and TRBJ1-5; D uncertain. The CDR3 loop reads CASSYLQPQHF. CDR3 DNA sequence: TGTGCCAGCAGCTACCTTCAGCCCCAGCATTTT.